The rows below give T cell receptor beta chains drawn from one sample of a study of metastatic and nonmetastatic thyroid tumors. TCRdb used MiXCR to call clones anew from the PCR reads. The data contain some 93,000 clones, roughly 13% of them singletons. Source material: blood. These TCRs come from a female donor with papillary thyroid cancer or a benign thyroid nodule (not recorded which). Some clones in this sample may be carry-over from other donors' samples. Both conserved end residues are part of each CDR3. The order of the fields is V gene, J gene, CDR3 protein.

V gene: TRBV12-3/TRBV12-4; J gene: TRBJ1-6; CDR3 protein: CASSFLSGQGGSPLHF
V gene: TRBV11-1; J gene: TRBJ2-3; CDR3 protein: CASSPDKQGATDTQYF
V gene: TRBV10-2; J gene: TRBJ1-2; CDR3 protein: CAGIPARRGEYGYTF
V gene: TRBV2; J gene: TRBJ1-1; CDR3 protein: CASSREGTGSTEAFF
V gene: TRBV9; J gene: TRBJ2-1; CDR3 protein: CASSGTILSSYNEQFF
V gene: TRBV20-1; J gene: TRBJ2-7; CDR3 protein: CSASLHGEQYF
V gene: TRBV9; J gene: TRBJ1-1; CDR3 protein: CASSNGGWAFF
V gene: TRBV3-1; J gene: TRBJ1-3; CDR3 protein: CASSHEGQGRSGNTIYF
V gene: TRBV2; J gene: TRBJ2-3; CDR3 protein: CASHRGGTDTQYF
V gene: TRBV12-3/TRBV12-4; J gene: TRBJ2-7; CDR3 protein: CASSPGTSGSRYEQYF
V gene: TRBV12-3/TRBV12-4; J gene: TRBJ1-1; CDR3 protein: CASSLQLGTEAFF
V gene: TRBV28; J gene: TRBJ2-5; CDR3 protein: CASSLYRPQETQYF
V gene: TRBV13; J gene: TRBJ2-7; CDR3 protein: CASSPARFHEQYF
V gene: TRBV24-1; J gene: TRBJ2-2; CDR3 protein: CATSENRGGTGELFF
V gene: TRBV15; J gene: TRBJ1-1; CDR3 protein: CATSTPGKGSGEAFF
V gene: TRBV6-1; J gene: TRBJ1-4; CDR3 protein: CASSEAFGTVVSEKLFF
V gene: TRBV3-1; J gene: TRBJ2-6; CDR3 protein: CASSLRGTGANVLTF
V gene: TRBV11-2; J gene: TRBJ2-7; CDR3 protein: CASSLGTGGYRSYEQYF
V gene: TRBV6-2/TRBV6-3; J gene: TRBJ2-1; CDR3 protein: CASSSGLAGGPRSVYEQFF
V gene: TRBV7-2; J gene: TRBJ2-7; CDR3 protein: CASRPGLAAYEQYF
V gene: TRBV5-1; J gene: TRBJ1-2; CDR3 protein: CASSAGGSYGYTF
V gene: TRBV7-8; J gene: TRBJ1-1; CDR3 protein: CASSSGQGRYTEAFF
V gene: TRBV3-1; J gene: TRBJ2-1; CDR3 protein: CASSQDLRASYNEQFF
V gene: TRBV12-3/TRBV12-4; J gene: TRBJ2-5; CDR3 protein: CASSLVDIETQYF
V gene: TRBV6-1; J gene: TRBJ2-7; CDR3 protein: CASSTDSPPYEQYF
V gene: TRBV4-3; J gene: TRBJ1-1; CDR3 protein: CASSHRTGIFTEAFF
V gene: TRBV19; J gene: TRBJ2-2; CDR3 protein: CASSMLTGELFF
V gene: TRBV5-5; J gene: TRBJ1-1; CDR3 protein: CASSLGDESTEAFF
V gene: TRBV3-1; J gene: TRBJ1-2; CDR3 protein: CASSIKDYGYTF
V gene: TRBV7-9; J gene: TRBJ1-1; CDR3 protein: CASSLEVNTEAFF
V gene: TRBV30; J gene: TRBJ1-1; CDR3 protein: CAWSVGAGAEAFF
V gene: TRBV9; J gene: TRBJ1-1; CDR3 protein: CASSPATGEGTEAFF
V gene: TRBV5-4; J gene: TRBJ2-3; CDR3 protein: CASSPAGVGDTQYF
V gene: TRBV7-2; J gene: TRBJ2-4; CDR3 protein: CASSLELARNIQYF
V gene: TRBV9; J gene: TRBJ1-5; CDR3 protein: CASSAGQGGNQPQHF
V gene: TRBV7-8; J gene: TRBJ1-1; CDR3 protein: CASSLERTLNTEAFF
V gene: TRBV20-1; J gene: TRBJ2-7; CDR3 protein: CSARKLRLAGDEQYF
V gene: TRBV6-1; J gene: TRBJ2-7; CDR3 protein: CASSSGGAGYEQYF
V gene: TRBV4-3; J gene: TRBJ2-7; CDR3 protein: CASSQDQGVEFEQYF
V gene: TRBV18; J gene: TRBJ1-2; CDR3 protein: CASSPRPVDYGYTF
V gene: TRBV5-1; J gene: TRBJ2-3; CDR3 protein: CASSPDGTGTDTQYF
V gene: TRBV30; J gene: TRBJ2-3; CDR3 protein: CAWAVADTQYF
V gene: TRBV9; J gene: TRBJ2-4; CDR3 protein: CASSVDGHPLAKNIQYF
V gene: TRBV7-8; J gene: TRBJ2-7; CDR3 protein: CASSLATGQGKVGQYF
V gene: TRBV9; J gene: TRBJ2-1; CDR3 protein: CASSVEAGFSYNEQFF
V gene: TRBV10-3; J gene: TRBJ2-7; CDR3 protein: CAVSGTQTYEQYF
V gene: TRBV5-1; J gene: TRBJ2-5; CDR3 protein: CASSLGPGQGEETQYF
V gene: TRBV7-8; J gene: TRBJ2-7; CDR3 protein: CASSLEGSRGEQYF
V gene: TRBV30; J gene: TRBJ1-5; CDR3 protein: CAWSGQGNQPQHF
V gene: TRBV12-3/TRBV12-4; J gene: TRBJ1-2; CDR3 protein: CASSPGGGGNYGYTF